This T cell receptor (beta chain) was retrieved from a study of T cells in Graves' hyperthyroidism and ophthalmopathy. Patients were aged 18 to 65, had disease duration under 2 months, and had newly diagnosed hyperthyroidism. PBMCs came from over 8.5 ml fresh peripheral blood. It was RNA transcripts that yielded the amplified TCR beta CDR3 regions. The HTBI primer set was used in a first-round RT-PCR of the TCR CDR3. TCRdb itself ran the multiplex PCR reads through MiXCR, one entry per CDR3 protein. This sample has 300,000 to 400,000 distinct CDR3 sequences, with approximately 14% found just once. This clonotype has a handful of counts. J lost 4 bases, V lost 6 bases, and 9 bases had no gene match. Germline V gene lookup returns CDR1 DFQATT and CDR2 SNEGSKA (reference sequence). The CDR3 contains 14 residues.

Sequencing was carried out using blood. This receptor was taken from a woman aged 60-75 years with Graves' hyperthyroidism. The V gene is TRBV20-1, the J gene TRBJ1-1, with 9 bases identical to TRBD1. The CDR3 region is CSAGQGAGVTEAFF. The CDR3 nucleotides read TGCAGTGCGGGACAGGGCGCGGGGGTCACTGAAGCTTTCTTT.